This entry describes one T cell receptor beta chain. In the original analysis: Amplifying reference gene primers gave estimates of nucleated cell counts. Method: immunoSEQ multiplex PCR; TCRdb's copy keeps in-frame clones and lacks some. D and trimming come from the DNA, and the V and J calls and clone size come from that table. Among around 480,000 clones listed, 75% to 90% were seen once. Participant age was about 18 to 89 years, and participants resided in roughly 25 US areas. Grouping used clinical history reported by participants in a survey and questionnaire. This sample was included in a study of blood T cell repertoires in COVID-19. Study at large: T cells, B-cell-depleted T cells, or PBMCs provided the cDNA or gDNA that served as material.

The sequence was collected from a young woman who had recovered from COVID-19. Sequencing used PBMCs or T cells enriched from blood (not recorded which).

CDR3: CASTPGRGTETQYF. In DNA, the CDR3 is TGTGCCAGCACCCCCGGAAGGGGGACGGAGACCCAGTACTTC. J is TRBJ2-5 and V is TRBV6-5; a weak D match, TRBD1 (6 bases). CDR3 length equals 14 residues. The germline V and J ends were trimmed by 7 bases and 5 bases, with 17 bases remaining between them. The V gene's germline CDR1 is MNHEY and CDR2 SVGAGI.